This T cell receptor beta chain comes out of a study of early T cells in non-severe SARS-CoV-2 infection. At the level of the study: The authors sequenced bulk RNA from unsorted whole blood, leaving chains unpaired. Study-level findings and limits: Lookups in VDJdb leaned toward anti-spike CD8 responses and missed private and CD4 specificities.

The library protocol tagged individual cDNA molecules with unique molecular identifiers. TCRdb reprocessed the 5' RACE reads with MiXCR, giving one entry per CDR3 protein. The sample records tens of thousands of distinct CDR3 sequences, around 10% being singletons. The CDR3 length is 16 residues. The germline V gene encodes CDR1 SGHRS and CDR2 YFSETQ. V lost 4 bases and J lost 4; bases outside the gene matches: 7. A note on this clonotype: Its antigen is undetermined.

This TCR derives from an adult who was a healthcare worker with PCR-confirmed SARS-CoV-2 infection or an uninfected control (not recorded which). This specimen consisted of whole blood, obtained at baseline. The rearrangement joins TRBV5-1 to TRBJ2-1; 11 bases are a match to TRBD2. CDR3 DNA sequence: TGCGCCAGCAGCCTCCAGACTAGCGGGACATACAATGAGCAGTTCTTC. This sequence encodes CASSLQTSGTYNEQFF. The whole variable domain, remainder taken from reference TRBV5-1 and TRBJ2-1, is KAGVTQTPRYLIKTRGQQVTLSCSPISGHRSVSWYQQTPGQGLQFLFEYFSETQRNKGNFPGRFSGRQFSNSRSEMNVSTLELGDSALYLCASSLQTSGTYNEQFFGPGTRLTVL.